This T cell receptor (beta chain) comes out of a study of T cell repertoires in cytomegalovirus infection (dated by TCRdb to the late 2010s). Study-level background: The HLA type of each donor mattered for the analysis, because public TCR beta signatures pointed to carriage of CMV infection along with the matching HLA type.

What the research found in general, with its limitations: In the ex vivo response, HLA-C-restricted CMV-specific TCR beta clonotypes were dominant, and in two of eight donors the single most frequent clonotype came from this HLA-C-restricted group. Cumulative frequency of public TCR beta family members discriminated carriers of CMV infection plus the relevant HLA type in this cohort and an independent 352-donor cohort.

Taken from the germline V gene, the CDR1 and CDR2 loops are SGHTA and FQGNSA. The CDR3, cysteine through phenylalanine, is 14 amino acids long. The entry retains the CDR3 DNA only, 42 bases that are in frame from base 1. V is clipped by 5 bases and J by 4 bases, and the sequence between their germline boundaries is 14 bases long. This clonotype occurred many times. Its antigen is currently not known. Qualities for individual bases were not recorded, and no much larger clone is one base off. TCRdb shows the sequencer as Illumina HiSeq 1500. Starting from the raw public reads, TCRdb applied fastp trimming at Q25, assembled clones with MiXCR and retained in-frame beta chains. When rows share a CDR3 protein, they turn into one entry using the most common DNA and genes. Counted in this sample were about 260,000 distinct CDR3 sequences; roughly 9% of them appeared once. About 16% of the sample goes to the ten largest clones.

The specimen sequenced was PBMCs. The rearrangement joined TRBV7-2 to TRBJ1-2; the D gene is possibly TRBD1, with 6 bases matching. This receptor was taken from a human donor in good health (CMV status not recorded). Some clones in this sample may be carry-over from other donors' samples. The base sequence is TGTGCCAGCAGCGCCGATGGAGGGGGCTATGGCTACACCTTC. This codes for CASSADGGGYGYTF.